This T cell receptor (beta chain) was documented in a study of CD8 T cells in Susac syndrome. A quantity of about 0.5 to 1 ug RNA underwent reverse transcription using random hexamers. TCRdb re-called the immunoSEQ multiplex PCR reads through MiXCR, storing one row per CDR3 protein. This table holds roughly 150,000 distinct CDR3 sequences, approximately 95% found once. Trimming removed 8 bases from V and 2 bases from J; junction bases left unmatched: 5. This CDR3 has 13 amino acids. CDR1 and CDR2 from the germline V gene are LNHNV and YYDKDF (reference sequence). The sequence came from a human donor with Susac syndrome. The sequencing input was CD4+ T cells from PBMCs. V usage is TRBV15 and J usage is TRBJ2-7; TRBD1 matches at 8 bases. The CDR3 reads CATADRDPYEQYF. As DNA, the CDR3 is TGTGCCACCGCGGACAGGGATCCCTACGAGCAGTACTTC.